The 11 T cell receptor beta chains in this list originate from one sample, sequenced in a study of post-analysis software for immune sequencing data. Study-level results: Patients used about five TRBV segments, including TRBV5-6, TRBV5-1 and TRBV20-1, more often than controls.

Built from TCR beta cDNA, the libraries had unique molecular identifiers in them. TCRdb redid the calling of the PCR reads with MiXCR, one entry per CDR3 protein. The profile shows 740,000 or so distinct CDR3 sequences, around 50% of them singletons. These receptors have no identified antigens. Sequencing was performed on blood. Every receptor here comes from a girl under 18 with multiple sclerosis.

V is TRBV12-3 or TRBV12-4 and J is TRBJ2-1, with TRBD2 as a possible D gene (5 bases). V lost 1 base, J lost 6 bases, and 10 bases lay in between. CDR3 size: 14 residues. The CDR3 spells CASSLGASRNEQFF. The CDR3 DNA reads as TGTGCCAGCAGTTTAGGGGCTAGCCGCAATGAGCAGTTCTTC.

Concerning this clonotype itself: One end of the junction does not line up with germline, which may come from a read error. The rearrangement uses TRBV2 and TRBJ2-4; D call uncertain. TRBJ2-7 explains the end of the DNA better; the J call may be wrong. Germline values: CDR1 SNHLY, CDR2 FYNNEI. The CDR3 length is 14 residues. The CDR3 region is CTSSASRPAYEQYF. The CDR3 DNA is TGTACCAGCAGTGCATCAAGGCCGGCTTACGAGCAGTACTTC.

With respect to this clonotype: The conserved phenylalanine or tryptophan is not found at the CDR3 terminus, so this likely reflects a read error. The J gene is TRBJ2-5, the V gene TRBV25-1, with 9 nucleotides matching TRBD1. The assigned J gene may be wrong: the sequence end matches TRBJ2-7 better. This CDR3 has 15 residues. Germline V lookup: CDR1 MGHDK, CDR2 SYGVNS. The CDR3 DNA sequence: TGTGCCAGCAGTGAATCCGGGACAGGGTCTGTCGAGCAGTACTGC. Protein sequence: CASSESGTGSVEQYC.

J is TRBJ2-6 and V is TRBV29-1; D perhaps matches TRBD2 (6 bases). Germline CDR1 reads SQVTM; CDR2 reads ANQGSEA. Trimming pared 0 bases from V and 0 bases from J, leaving 9 bases between. The CDR3 spans 16 residues. Here the CDR3 reads CSVEDRRVSGANVLTF. CDR3 nucleotide sequence: TGCAGCGTTGAAGATCGGAGGGTCTCTGGGGCCAACGTCCTGACTTTC.

V and J are TRBV29-1 and TRBJ2-3, with TRBD1 identical over 9 bases. CDR3 size: 12 residues. The germline gives CDR1 SQVTM, CDR2 ANQGSEA. Losses at the gene ends were 6 bases for V and 4 bases for J; bases not matched to a gene: 2. The CDR3 loop is CSVDRGSDTQYF. In nucleotides, the CDR3 is TGCAGCGTGGACAGGGGCTCAGATACGCAGTATTTT.

The V and J genes are TRBV12-3 or TRBV12-4 and TRBJ2-3; 7 bases are a match to TRBD2. This CDR3 has 15 residues. Unmatched junction bases numbered 5, after V lost 5 bases and J lost 0 bases. The CDR3 sequence: CASSPREASTDTQYF. The CDR3 DNA reads as TGTGCCAGCAGTCCCCGGGAGGCGAGCACAGATACGCAGTATTTT.

The chain uses TRBV6-6 and TRBJ1-2, with D unclear. Trimming left V 4 bases short and J 0 bases short, with 9 bases between. CDR3 length: 14 residues. The germline CDR1 and CDR2 sequences are MNHNY and SVGAGI (reference sequence). The CDR3 DNA reads TGTGCCAGCAGTTGGGAGGGCTCTAACTATGGCTACACCTTC. Translated, it gives CASSWEGSNYGYTF.

V usage is TRBV2 and J usage is TRBJ2-5, with D maybe TRBD2 (5 bases). The J call may be in error: the DNA end matches TRBJ2-7 better. Germline V CDR1 and CDR2: SNHLY, FYNNEI. The CDR3 covers 14 residues. The CDR3, as DNA: TGTGCCAGCAGTGACCGACGGGATTACTACGAGCAGTACTTC. As protein: CASSDRRDYYEQYF.

This clonotype was observed a handful of times. In DNA form, the CDR3 reads TGCGCCAGCAGCTTGGAACAGTACTCCTACGAGCAGTACTTC. Translating gives CASSLEQYSYEQYF. The chain combines TRBV5-1 with TRBJ2-7, with D unresolved. This CDR3 is built from 14 residues. The germline V gene has CDR1 SGHRS and CDR2 YFSETQ. V lost 0 bases and J lost 0, with 7 bases in between.

The rearrangement joins TRBV9 to TRBJ2-7, with a weak D call TRBD2 (5 bases). The germline gives CDR1 SGDLS, CDR2 YYNGEE. Trimming removed 0 bases from V and 1 base from J, with 11 bases in between. There are 15 residues in the CDR3. CDR3 sequence (DNA): TGTGCCAGCAGCGTAGACGCTAGCAGGTCCTACGAGCAGTACTTC. Its protein product is CASSVDASRSYEQYF.

The rearrangement links TRBV5-1 to TRBJ2-5; TRBD2 matches 10 bases. The germline CDR1 and CDR2 sequences are SGHRS and YFSETQ. This CDR3 contains 16 residues. After removal of 0 bases from V and 3 bases from J, the junction contained 5 bases not matched to a gene. CDR3 sequence reads: CASSLGTSGTKETQYF. CDR3 in DNA: TGCGCCAGCAGCTTGGGTACTAGCGGGACCAAAGAGACCCAGTACTTC.